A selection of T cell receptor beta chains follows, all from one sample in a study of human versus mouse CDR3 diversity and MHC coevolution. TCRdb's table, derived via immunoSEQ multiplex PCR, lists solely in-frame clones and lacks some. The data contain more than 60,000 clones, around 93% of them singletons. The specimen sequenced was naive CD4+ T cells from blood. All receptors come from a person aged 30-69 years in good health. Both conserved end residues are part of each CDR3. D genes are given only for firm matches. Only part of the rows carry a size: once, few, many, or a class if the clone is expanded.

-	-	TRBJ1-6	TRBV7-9	CASTLGKAMSPLHF	TGTGCCAGCACGTTAGGCAAAGCGATGTCACCCCTCCACTTT
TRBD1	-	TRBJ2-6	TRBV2	CASSGTRQGLAGANVLTF	TGTGCCAGCAGCGGAACGAGACAGGGGCTGGCTGGGGCCAACGTCCTGACTTTC
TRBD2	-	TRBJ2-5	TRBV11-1	CASSPPGGGQYF	TGTGCCAGCAGCCCACCCGGCGGGGGGCAGTACTTC
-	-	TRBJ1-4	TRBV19	CASSKGARRINEKLFF	TGTGCCAGTAGTAAGGGAGCGAGACGGATTAATGAAAAACTGTTTTTT
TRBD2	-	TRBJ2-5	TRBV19	CASKGLAGGDQYF	TGTGCCAGTAAGGGACTAGCAGGAGGGGACCAGTACTTC
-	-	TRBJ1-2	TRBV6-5	CASSYLLSSGYTF	TGTGCCAGCAGTTACCTCCTATCCTCTGGCTACACCTTC
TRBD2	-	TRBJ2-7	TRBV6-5	CASSYSPAGGHEQYF	TGTGCCAGCAGTTACTCACCAGCGGGAGGGCACGAGCAGTACTTC
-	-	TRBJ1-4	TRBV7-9	CASSLSPKEQPLNEKLFF	TGTGCCAGCAGCTTATCCCCAAAGGAACAGCCCCTTAATGAAAAACTGTTTTTT
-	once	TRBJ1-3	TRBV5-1	CASSPEFSGNTIYF	TGCGCCAGCAGCCCAGAATTCTCTGGAAACACCATATATTTT
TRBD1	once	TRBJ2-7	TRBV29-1	CSVRGQGAYEQYF	TGCAGCGTCAGGGGACAGGGGGCATACGAGCAGTACTTC
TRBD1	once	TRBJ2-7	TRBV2	CASRADRIPYEQYF	TGTGCCAGCAGGGCGGACAGGATCCCCTACGAGCAGTACTTC
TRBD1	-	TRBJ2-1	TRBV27	CASSFRDRGGNEQFF	TGTGCCAGCAGTTTTCGGGACAGGGGCGGCAATGAGCAGTTCTTC
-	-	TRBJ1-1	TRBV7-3	CASSLTQVTEAFF	TGTGCCAGCAGCTTAACACAGGTTACTGAAGCTTTCTTT
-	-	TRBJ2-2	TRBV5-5	CASSTDPSVGELFF	TGTGCCAGCAGCACTGACCCGAGCGTCGGGGAGCTGTTTTTT
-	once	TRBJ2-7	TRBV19	CASSRQQSSYEQYF	TGTGCCAGTAGCCGACAGCAGAGCTCCTACGAGCAGTACTTC
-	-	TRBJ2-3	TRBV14	CASSPHPSSLRGKLTDTQYF	TGTGCCAGCAGCCCACATCCCTCTAGTCTGCGAGGAAAACTTACAGATACGCAGTATTTT
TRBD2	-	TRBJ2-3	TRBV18	CASSPGTSGRTDTQYF	TGTGCCAGCTCACCAGGGACTAGCGGGAGGACAGATACGCAGTATTTT
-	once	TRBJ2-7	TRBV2	CASSGKQGGEQYF	TGTGCCAGCAGTGGTAAACAGGGAGGGGAGCAGTACTTC
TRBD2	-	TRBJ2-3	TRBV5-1	CASSDSGGAYTQYF	TGCGCCAGCAGCGATAGCGGGGGGGCCTATACGCAGTATTTT
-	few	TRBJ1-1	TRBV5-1	CASRSGQQSHEAFF	TGCGCCAGCAGATCCGGACAGCAAAGTCATGAAGCTTTCTTT
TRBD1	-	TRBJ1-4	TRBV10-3	CASGGGSEKLFF	TGTGCCTCTGGAGGGGGCTCTGAAAAACTGTTTTTT
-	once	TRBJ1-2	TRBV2	CASSGGTANYGYTF	TGTGCCAGCAGCGGTGGTACAGCTAACTATGGCTACACCTTC
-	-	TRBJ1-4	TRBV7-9	CASSSRRGHEKLFF	TGTGCCAGCAGCTCTAGACGGGGTCATGAAAAACTGTTTTTT
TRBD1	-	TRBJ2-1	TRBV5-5	CASRFDGTGRNEQFF	TGTGCCAGCAGGTTCGACGGGACAGGGAGGAATGAGCAGTTCTTC
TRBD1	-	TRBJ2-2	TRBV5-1	CASSKYTGVSTNTGELFF	TGCGCCAGCAGCAAATATACAGGGGTATCGACCAACACCGGGGAGCTGTTTTTT
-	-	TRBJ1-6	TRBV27	CASSLFWGRGMSPLHF	TGTGCCAGCAGTTTATTCTGGGGAAGAGGGATGTCACCCCTCCACTTT
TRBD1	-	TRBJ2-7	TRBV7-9	CASSFGTGGSNEQYF	TGTGCCAGCAGCTTTGGGACAGGGGGAAGTAACGAGCAGTACTTC
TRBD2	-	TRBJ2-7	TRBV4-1	CASSQDLAGGSYEQYF	TGCGCCAGCAGCCAAGATCTAGCGGGAGGCTCCTACGAGCAGTACTTC
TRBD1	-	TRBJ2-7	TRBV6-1	CASSVQGDEQYF	TGTGCCAGCAGTGTACAGGGGGACGAGCAGTACTTC
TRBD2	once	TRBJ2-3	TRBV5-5	CASSLRTSGITDTQYF	TGTGCCAGCAGCTTGCGGACTAGCGGCATCACAGATACGCAGTATTTT
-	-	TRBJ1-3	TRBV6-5	CASSSRQPSGNTIYF	TGTGCCAGCAGTTCTCGACAGCCCTCTGGAAACACCATATATTTT
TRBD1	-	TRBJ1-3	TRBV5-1	CASSDRQGGIGNTIYF	TGCGCCAGCAGCGATCGACAGGGAGGCATTGGAAACACCATATATTTT
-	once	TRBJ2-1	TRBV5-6	CASSVGGGLHNEQFF	TGTGCCAGCAGCGTGGGGGGGGGCCTCCACAATGAGCAGTTCTTC
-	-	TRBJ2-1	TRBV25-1	CASSETGVGRFEQFF	TGTGCCAGCAGTGAAACGGGAGTGGGGCGCTTTGAGCAGTTCTTC
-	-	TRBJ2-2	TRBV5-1	CVAGGPAGELFF	TGCGTCGCTGGGGGCCCGGCCGGGGAGCTGTTTTTT
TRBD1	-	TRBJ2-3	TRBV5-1	CASSTGQGGDTQYF	TGCGCCAGCAGCACTGGACAGGGGGGAGATACGCAGTATTTT
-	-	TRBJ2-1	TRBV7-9	CASSPRWLEEPFF	TGTGCCAGCAGCCCCCGGTGGCTGGAGGAACCGTTCTTC
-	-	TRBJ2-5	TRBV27	CASSSTGTGRQETQYF	TGTGCCAGCAGTTCCACTGGGACTGGCCGCCAGGAGACCCAGTACTTC
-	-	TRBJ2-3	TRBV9	CASSVDAGTSTDTQYF	TGTGCCAGCAGCGTAGACGCGGGTACTAGCACAGATACGCAGTATTTT
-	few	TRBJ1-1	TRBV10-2	CATIGGTEAFF	TGCGCCACTATAGGAGGGACCGAAGCTTTCTTT
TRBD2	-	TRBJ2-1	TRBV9	CASSVEGRGVNEQFF	TGTGCCAGCAGCGTAGAGGGACGGGGGGTTAATGAGCAGTTCTTC
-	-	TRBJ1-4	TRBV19	CASSRRTEYNEKLFF	TGTGCCAGTAGTAGACGGACTGAATATAATGAAAAACTGTTTTTT
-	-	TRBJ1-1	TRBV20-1	CSARGQEAFF	TGCAGTGCTAGAGGACAGGAAGCTTTCTTT
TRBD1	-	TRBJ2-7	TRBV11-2	CASSLDLTTGYYEQYF	TGTGCCAGCAGCTTAGATCTCACGACAGGGTACTACGAGCAGTACTTC
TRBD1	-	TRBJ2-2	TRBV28	CASSLYGQGAAGELFF	TGTGCCAGCAGTTTATATGGACAGGGGGCTGCCGGGGAGCTGTTTTTT
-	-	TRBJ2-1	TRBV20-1	CSATAEGPFF	TGCAGTGCCACGGCGGAAGGCCCGTTCTTC
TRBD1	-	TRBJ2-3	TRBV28	CASRNRGSTDTQYF	TGTGCCAGCAGGAACAGGGGAAGCACAGATACGCAGTATTTT
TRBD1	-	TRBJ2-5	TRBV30	CAWSGSDRAETQYF	TGTGCCTGGAGCGGAAGCGACAGGGCAGAGACCCAGTACTTC
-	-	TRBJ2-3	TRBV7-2	CASSLGSGDTQYF	TGTGCCAGCAGCTTAGGGAGTGGCGATACGCAGTATTTT
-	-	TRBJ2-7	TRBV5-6	CASSPLPRDSYEQYF	TGTGCCAGCAGCCCCCTCCCGCGGGACTCCTACGAGCAGTACTTC